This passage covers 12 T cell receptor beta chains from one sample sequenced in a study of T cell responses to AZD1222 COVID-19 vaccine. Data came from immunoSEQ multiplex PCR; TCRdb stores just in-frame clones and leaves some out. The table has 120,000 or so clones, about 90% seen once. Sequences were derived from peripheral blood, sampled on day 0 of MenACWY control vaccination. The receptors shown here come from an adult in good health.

The CDR3 loop reads CASSDNSGETEAFF. DNA for the CDR3: TGCGCCAGCAGCGACAACAGCGGGGAGACTGAAGCTTTCTTT. The V and J genes are TRBV5-1 and TRBJ1-1; D is ambiguous. V was pared by 4 bases and J by 5 bases, with 15 bases between. CDR1 and CDR2 (germline): SGHRS, YFSETQ. CDR3 length: 14 amino acids.

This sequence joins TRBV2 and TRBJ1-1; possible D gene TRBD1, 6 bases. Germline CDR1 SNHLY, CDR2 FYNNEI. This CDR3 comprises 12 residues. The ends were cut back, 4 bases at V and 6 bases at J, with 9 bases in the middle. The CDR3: CASSGRGAEAFF. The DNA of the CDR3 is TGTGCCAGCAGTGGGAGGGGGGCTGAAGCTTTCTTT.

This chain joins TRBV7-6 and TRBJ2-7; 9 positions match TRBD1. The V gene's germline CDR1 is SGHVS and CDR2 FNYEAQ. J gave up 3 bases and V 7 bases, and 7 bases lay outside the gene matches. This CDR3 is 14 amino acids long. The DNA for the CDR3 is TGTGCCAGCAACTCCGGGACAGGGAGCTACGAGCAGTACTTC. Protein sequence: CASNSGTGSYEQYF.

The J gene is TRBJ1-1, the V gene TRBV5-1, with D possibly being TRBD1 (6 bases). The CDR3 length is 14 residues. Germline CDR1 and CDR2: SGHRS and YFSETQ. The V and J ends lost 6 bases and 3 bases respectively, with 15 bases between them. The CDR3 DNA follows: TGCGCCAGCAAATTACAGGGTTTTGACACTGAAGCTTTCTTT. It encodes CASKLQGFDTEAFF. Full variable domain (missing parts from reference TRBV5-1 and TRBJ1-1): KAGVTQTPRYLIKTRGQQVTLSCSPISGHRSVSWYQQTPGQGLQFLFEYFSETQRNKGNFPGRFSGRQFSNSRSEMNVSTLELGDSALYLCASKLQGFDTEAFFGQGTRLTVV.

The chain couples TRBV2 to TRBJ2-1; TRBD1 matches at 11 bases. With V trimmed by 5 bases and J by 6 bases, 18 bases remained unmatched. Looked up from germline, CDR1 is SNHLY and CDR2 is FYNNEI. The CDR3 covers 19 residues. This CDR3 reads CASSYPDRGRKDLLNEQFF. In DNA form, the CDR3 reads TGTGCCAGCAGTTACCCGGACAGGGGGCGTAAGGACCTGCTCAATGAGCAGTTCTTC.

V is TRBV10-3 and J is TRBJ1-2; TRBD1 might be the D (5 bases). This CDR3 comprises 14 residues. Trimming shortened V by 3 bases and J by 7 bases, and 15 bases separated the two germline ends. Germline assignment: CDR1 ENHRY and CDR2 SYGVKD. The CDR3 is CAISDLGPRGGYTF. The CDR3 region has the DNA TGTGCCATCAGTGATTTGGGGCCCCGGGGTGGCTACACCTTC.

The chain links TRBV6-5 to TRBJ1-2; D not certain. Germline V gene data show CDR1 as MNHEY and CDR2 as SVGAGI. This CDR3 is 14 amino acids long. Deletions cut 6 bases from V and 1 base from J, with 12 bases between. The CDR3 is CASRYPFINYGYTF. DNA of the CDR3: TGTGCCAGCAGGTACCCCTTTATTAACTATGGCTACACCTTC.

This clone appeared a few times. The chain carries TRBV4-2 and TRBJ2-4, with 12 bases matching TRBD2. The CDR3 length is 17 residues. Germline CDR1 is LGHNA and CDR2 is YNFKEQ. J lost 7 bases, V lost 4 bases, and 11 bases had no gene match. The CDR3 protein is CASSPEASGRALNIQYF. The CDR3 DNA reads TGTGCCAGCAGCCCGGAGGCTAGCGGGAGGGCCTTGAACATTCAGTACTTC.

CDR3 residues: CASGGRSGYTF. The CDR3 DNA reads as TGTGCCAGCGGGGGGCGAAGTGGCTACACCTTC. V usage is TRBV28 and J usage is TRBJ1-2; a weak D match, TRBD1 (6 bases). This CDR3 spans 11 amino acids. V lost 8 bases, J lost 7 bases, and 11 bases lay in between. Germline CDR1 and CDR2: MDHEN and SYDVKM.

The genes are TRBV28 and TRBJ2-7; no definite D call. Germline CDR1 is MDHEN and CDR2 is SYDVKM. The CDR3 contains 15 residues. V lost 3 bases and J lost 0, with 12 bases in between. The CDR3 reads CASSFRLVDSYEQYF. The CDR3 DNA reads TGTGCCAGCAGTTTTCGGCTTGTCGACTCCTACGAGCAGTACTTC. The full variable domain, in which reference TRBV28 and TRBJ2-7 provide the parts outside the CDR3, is DVKVTQSSRYLVKRTGEKVFLECVQDMDHENMFWYRQDPGLGLRLIYFSYDVKMKEKGDIPEGYSVSREKKERFSLILESASTNQTSMYLCASSFRLVDSYEQYFGPGTRLTVT.

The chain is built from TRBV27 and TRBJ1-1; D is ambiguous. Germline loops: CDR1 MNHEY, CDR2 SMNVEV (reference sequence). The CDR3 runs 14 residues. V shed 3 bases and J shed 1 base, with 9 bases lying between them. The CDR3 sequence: CASSFYSRNTEAFF. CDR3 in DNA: TGTGCCAGCAGTTTCTACAGTCGGAACACTGAAGCTTTCTTT.

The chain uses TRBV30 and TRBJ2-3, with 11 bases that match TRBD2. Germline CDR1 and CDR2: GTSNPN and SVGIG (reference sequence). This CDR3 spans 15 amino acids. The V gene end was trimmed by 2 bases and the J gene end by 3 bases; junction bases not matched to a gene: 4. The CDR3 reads CAWSIASGRTDTQYF. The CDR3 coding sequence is TGTGCCTGGAGTATCGCTAGCGGGAGGACAGATACGCAGTATTTT.